Listed below are T cell receptor beta chains from one sample, sequenced in a study of T cell repertoires in cytomegalovirus infection. TCRdb passed the reads through MiXCR, listing each CDR3 protein once. This table holds roughly 990,000 distinct CDR3 sequences, around 32% found once. Their cognate antigens are unknown. The sample consisted of cultured CD8+ T cells from PBMCs, taken from culture after CMV antigen stimulation. These receptors were obtained from a human donor in good health (CMV status not recorded). Some clones in this sample may be carry-over from other donors' samples. Both conserved end residues are part of each CDR3. A D gene is named only where the DNA matches it firmly. A row's size may be missing; if present it is once, few, many or a size class.

clone_size	d_call	v_call	j_call	cdr3_nt	cdr3_aa
-	-	TRBV4-3	TRBJ1-4	TGCGCCAGCAGCCCGTGGGGTCCCGAAAAACTGTTTTTT	CASSPWGPEKLFF
-	-	TRBV6-6	TRBJ1-1	TGTGCCAGCAGTTATATGGGGGGCGCCGGGGACGAGGAAGCTTTCTTT	CASSYMGGAGDEEAFF
many	TRBD1	TRBV15	TRBJ2-5	TGTGCCACCAGCAGAGATGGGGGACAGGGAGTTTGGGAGACCCAGTACTTC	CATSRDGGQGVWETQYF
-	-	TRBV10-3	TRBJ2-4	TGTGCCATCAGTGAGAGCTCGGCCAAAAACATTCAGTACTTC	CAISESSAKNIQYF
-	TRBD2	TRBV19	TRBJ2-3	TGTGCCAACAACCTAGCGGGGCCCTGGGATACGCAGTATTTT	CANNLAGPWDTQYF
-	-	TRBV6-5	TRBJ2-5	TGTGCCAGCAGTTACTCGCTAAACGGGGGAGAGACCCAGTACTTC	CASSYSLNGGETQYF
-	-	TRBV7-3	TRBJ2-1	TGTGCCAGCAGTGCAGGGGGGCCCACCTACAATGAGCAGTTCTTC	CASSAGGPTYNEQFF
once	TRBD1	TRBV27	TRBJ1-1	TGTGCCAGCAGTTGGTTACAGGGGGCTGGCACTGAAGCTTTCTTT	CASSWLQGAGTEAFF
-	-	TRBV25-1	TRBJ1-6	TGTGCCAGCAGTGACCCCGCGAACGAATGGTATCCACCCCTCCACTTT	CASSDPANEWYPPLHF
-	-	TRBV4-1	TRBJ2-2	TGCGCCAGCAGCCAAGACGGATCGTGGGCCGGGGAGCTGTTTTTT	CASSQDGSWAGELFF
-	-	TRBV5-6	TRBJ2-5	TGTGCCAGCAGCTCTCTGGGTGGGTCACAAGAGACCCAGTACTTC	CASSSLGGSQETQYF
few	TRBD1	TRBV14	TRBJ2-1	TGTGCCAGCAGCCATTGGACAGGTTACTACAATGAGCAGTTCTTC	CASSHWTGYYNEQFF
few	-	TRBV7-8	TRBJ2-1	TGTGCCAGCAGCGGCCAGGTCGATGAGCAGTTCTTC	CASSGQVDEQFF
many	TRBD2	TRBV7-6	TRBJ2-5	TGTGCCAGCAGCTGGCTAGCGGCGCTCCAAGAGACCCAGTACTTC	CASSWLAALQETQYF
many	-	TRBV7-9	TRBJ2-5	TGTGCCAGCAGCTCGGACACCTCTCAAGAGACCCAGTACTTC	CASSSDTSQETQYF
few	-	TRBV6-8	TRBJ2-4	TGTGCCAGCAGGGCTTCGGGTCTAGCCAAAAACATTCAGTACTTC	CASRASGLAKNIQYF